The rows below give T cell receptor beta chains drawn from one sample of a study of blood T cell repertoires in COVID-19. Method: immunoSEQ multiplex PCR; TCRdb's copy keeps in-frame clones and lacks some. Found here are 250,000 to 300,000 clones, under 90% of them singletons; the top ten hold around a sixth. Sequenced: PBMCs or T cells enriched from blood (not recorded which). Source of these receptors: a young man who had recovered from COVID-19. CDR3s include the opening cysteine and the closing phenylalanine or tryptophan. A D gene is named only where the DNA matches it firmly. Rows may omit the clone size; those that give it use once, few, many or a size class.

len: 15
abundance: .
v_gene: TRBV5-6
j_gene: TRBJ2-1
d_gene: TRBD1
CDR3nt: TGTGCCAGCAGCTTTTGGGACAGGCCTTACAATGAGCAGTTCTTC
CDR3aa: CASSFWDRPYNEQFF

len: 15
abundance: .
v_gene: TRBV5-1
j_gene: TRBJ2-7
d_gene: .
CDR3nt: TGCGCCAGCAGCGCCGACCCGGGACAAATATACGAGCAGTACTTC
CDR3aa: CASSADPGQIYEQYF

len: 15
abundance: .
v_gene: TRBV5-1
j_gene: TRBJ2-4
d_gene: .
CDR3nt: TGCGCCAGCAGCTTGGATCGGTCAGGTGGCAACATTCAGTACTTC
CDR3aa: CASSLDRSGGNIQYF

len: 14
abundance: .
v_gene: TRBV6-5
j_gene: TRBJ1-2
d_gene: .
CDR3nt: TGTGCCAGCAGCCGGACTGAGTTCGACTATGGCTACACCTTC
CDR3aa: CASSRTEFDYGYTF

len: 14
abundance: few
v_gene: TRBV2
j_gene: TRBJ2-3
d_gene: .
CDR3nt: TGTGCCAGCAGTGAAGTAGGACTTGAAGATACGCAGTATTTT
CDR3aa: CASSEVGLEDTQYF

len: 13
abundance: .
v_gene: TRBV19
j_gene: TRBJ1-1
d_gene: .
CDR3nt: TGTGCCAGTGGAATAACAGGGAACACTGAAGCTTTCTTT
CDR3aa: CASGITGNTEAFF

len: 13
abundance: .
v_gene: TRBV28
j_gene: TRBJ1-1
d_gene: TRBD1
CDR3nt: TGTGCCAGCGGACAGGGCGAGGACACTGAAGCTTTCTTT
CDR3aa: CASGQGEDTEAFF

len: 16
abundance: few
v_gene: TRBV11-3
j_gene: TRBJ2-7
d_gene: TRBD2
CDR3nt: TGTGCCAGCTCCACCGGGACTAGCGGGAGTATATACGAGCAGTACTTC
CDR3aa: CASSTGTSGSIYEQYF

len: 13
abundance: few
v_gene: TRBV12-3/TRBV12-4
j_gene: TRBJ1-1
d_gene: .
CDR3nt: TGTGCCAGCAGTTTCGGGGAGAACACTGAAGCTTTCTTT
CDR3aa: CASSFGENTEAFF

len: 14
abundance: .
v_gene: TRBV3-1/TRBV3-2
j_gene: TRBJ2-7
d_gene: .
CDR3nt: TGTGCCAGCAGCCAGGGGGCGGGGGCCTACGAGCAGTACTTC
CDR3aa: CASSQGAGAYEQYF

len: 16
abundance: .
v_gene: TRBV11-2
j_gene: TRBJ2-7
d_gene: .
CDR3nt: TGTGCCAGCAGCTTAGCCGGGGCGGGGGCTTTCCACGAGCAGTACTTC
CDR3aa: CASSLAGAGAFHEQYF

len: 12
abundance: .
v_gene: TRBV5-4
j_gene: TRBJ2-1
d_gene: .
CDR3nt: TGTGCCAGCAGCGCCAGGGGGGAAGAGCAGTTCTTC
CDR3aa: CASSARGEEQFF

len: 16
abundance: .
v_gene: TRBV6-6
j_gene: TRBJ1-2
d_gene: .
CDR3nt: TGTGCCAGCAGTTACCCGATTGGGGCCAGCGACTATGGCTACACCTTC
CDR3aa: CASSYPIGASDYGYTF

len: 14
abundance: .
v_gene: TRBV7-2
j_gene: TRBJ2-7
d_gene: .
CDR3nt: TGTGCCAGCACCCGCCCAGGCACTGCCTACGAGCAGTACTTC
CDR3aa: CASTRPGTAYEQYF

len: 17
abundance: .
v_gene: TRBV11-3
j_gene: TRBJ2-4
d_gene: .
CDR3nt: TGTGCCAGCAGCTCCCGGGGGACGGTCGTCGCCAAAAACATTCAGTACTTC
CDR3aa: CASSSRGTVVAKNIQYF

len: 15
abundance: few
v_gene: TRBV3-1/TRBV3-2
j_gene: TRBJ2-7
d_gene: TRBD2
CDR3nt: TGTGCCAGCAGCCAGGGGCTAGCGGGAAGCTACGAGCAGTACTTC
CDR3aa: CASSQGLAGSYEQYF

len: 15
abundance: .
v_gene: TRBV24-1
j_gene: TRBJ2-5
d_gene: TRBD2
CDR3nt: TGTGCCACCAGTGATTGGGGGGGAGGCCAAGAGACCCAGTACTTC
CDR3aa: CATSDWGGGQETQYF

len: 13
abundance: .
v_gene: TRBV7-2
j_gene: TRBJ1-1
d_gene: .
CDR3nt: TGTGCCAGCAGCTTAGCAGAGGACACTGAAGCTTTCTTT
CDR3aa: CASSLAEDTEAFF

len: 16
abundance: .
v_gene: TRBV18
j_gene: TRBJ1-6
d_gene: .
CDR3nt: TGTGCCAGCTCACCGAACTCATCAGGGGCGCGATCACCCCTCCACTTT
CDR3aa: CASSPNSSGARSPLHF

len: 17
abundance: .
v_gene: TRBV18
j_gene: TRBJ2-7
d_gene: TRBD1
CDR3nt: TGTGCCAGCTCACTCGCCCCCCCGACAGGGTGGATAGGGGAGCAGTACTTC
CDR3aa: CASSLAPPTGWIGEQYF

len: 12
abundance: once
v_gene: TRBV12-3/TRBV12-4
j_gene: TRBJ2-7
d_gene: TRBD1
CDR3nt: TGTGCCAGCAGTGGACAGGGCTACGAGCAGTACTTC
CDR3aa: CASSGQGYEQYF

len: 15
abundance: .
v_gene: TRBV7-2
j_gene: TRBJ1-2
d_gene: .
CDR3nt: TGTGCCAGCAGCGCCTCGCATGGGGCCCCCTATGGCTACACCTTC
CDR3aa: CASSASHGAPYGYTF

len: 18
abundance: .
v_gene: TRBV14
j_gene: TRBJ2-1
d_gene: TRBD2
CDR3nt: TGTGCCAGCAGCCAAAGGTTAACTAGCGGGAGGCCCGACAATGAGCAGTTCTTC
CDR3aa: CASSQRLTSGRPDNEQFF

len: 15
abundance: once
v_gene: TRBV19
j_gene: TRBJ1-1
d_gene: TRBD1
CDR3nt: TGTGCCAGTAGATGGCGGGGGGACAGGGACACTGAAGCTTTCTTT
CDR3aa: CASRWRGDRDTEAFF

len: 13
abundance: .
v_gene: TRBV24-1
j_gene: TRBJ1-2
d_gene: .
CDR3nt: TGTGCCACCAGTGAGGACGACAGAGTGGGCTACACCTTC
CDR3aa: CATSEDDRVGYTF

len: 12
abundance: .
v_gene: TRBV29-1
j_gene: TRBJ2-2
d_gene: .
CDR3nt: TGCAGCGCCAGGGGTAACGCCGGGGAGCTGTTTTTT
CDR3aa: CSARGNAGELFF

len: 13
abundance: .
v_gene: TRBV19
j_gene: TRBJ1-1
d_gene: .
CDR3nt: TGTGCCAGTACCATACACAAGAACACTGAAGCTTTCTTT
CDR3aa: CASTIHKNTEAFF

len: 16
abundance: .
v_gene: TRBV7-3
j_gene: TRBJ2-1
d_gene: TRBD2
CDR3nt: TGTGCCAGCAGCCCCCCGACTAGCGGTTTCTACAATGAGCAGTTCTTC
CDR3aa: CASSPPTSGFYNEQFF